This T cell receptor (beta chain) was observed in a study of CD8 T cells in ankylosing spondylitis. The study, taken as a whole, reports: From matched ankylosing spondylitis synovial fluid, disease-linked clones were reportedly recovered at significantly enriched levels. There was a TCR beta motif, made of eight highly homologous variants, that appeared characteristic of ankylosing spondylitis blood.

TCRdb used MiXCR to reprocess the 5' RACE reads, holding one entry per CDR3 protein. The data contain fewer than 550,000 distinct CDR3 sequences, over 4% of them seen just once; the ten biggest clones take up 3.5%. This clonotype came up many times. Its antigen is unidentified. The sequenced material came from blood, either unsorted or a sorted T cell fraction (not recorded which). The sequence derives from a male donor with ankylosing spondylitis.

The CDR3 sequence is CASSQDISGGAEGETQYF. The CDR3, as DNA: TGCGCCAGCAGCCAAGACATTAGCGGGGGGGCGGAGGGAGAGACCCAGTACTTC. V and J are TRBV4-3 and TRBJ2-5, with 11 bases that match TRBD2. The length of the CDR3 is 18 residues. Trimming cost V 0 bases and J 4 bases; bases outside gene matches: 10. Germline CDR1 and CDR2: LGHNA and YSLEER.